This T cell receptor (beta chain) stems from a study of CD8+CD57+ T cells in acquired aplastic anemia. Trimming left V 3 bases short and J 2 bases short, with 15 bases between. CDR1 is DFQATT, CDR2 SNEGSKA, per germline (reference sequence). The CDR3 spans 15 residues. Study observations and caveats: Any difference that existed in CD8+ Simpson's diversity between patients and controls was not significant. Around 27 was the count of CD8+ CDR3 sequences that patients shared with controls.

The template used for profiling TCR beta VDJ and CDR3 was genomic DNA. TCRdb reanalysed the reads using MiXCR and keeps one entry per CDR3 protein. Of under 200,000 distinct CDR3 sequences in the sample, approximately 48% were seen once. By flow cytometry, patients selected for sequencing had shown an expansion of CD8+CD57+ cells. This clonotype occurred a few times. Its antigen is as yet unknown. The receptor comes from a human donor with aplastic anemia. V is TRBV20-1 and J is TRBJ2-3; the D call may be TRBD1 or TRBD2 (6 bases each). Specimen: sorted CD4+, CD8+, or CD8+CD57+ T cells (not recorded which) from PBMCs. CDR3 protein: CSASYWGADTDTQYF. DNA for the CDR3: TGCAGTGCTAGTTACTGGGGGGCCGACACAGATACGCAGTATTTT.